The 5 T cell receptor beta chains in this list originate from one sample, sequenced in a study of metastatic and nonmetastatic thyroid tumors. Each patient came to thyroid surgery without any prior treatment (of any kind). TCRdb re-called the PCR reads through MiXCR. The sample records 23,000 or so clones, roughly 22% being singletons. The material sequenced was blood. The receptors stem from a female donor with papillary thyroid cancer or a benign thyroid nodule (not recorded which). Some clones in this sample may be carry-over from other donors' samples.

With regard to this clone: This sequence may be a read error, since a much larger clone differs from it by one base. Other nucleotide sequences from this sample produce the same CDR3. This chain connects TRBV29-1 to TRBJ2-1; a weak D match, TRBD2 (5 bases). The CDR3 is 13 residues long. CDR1 and CDR2 (germline): SQVTM, ANQGSEA. Trimming removed 3 bases from V and 13 bases from J, with 19 bases in between. For the CDR3, the DNA is TGCAGCGTTGAGGTGTCCCGAGCGGAGCTTCAGTTCTTC. This sequence encodes CSVEVSRAELQFF.

Many counts were recorded for this clone. A much larger clone is a single base away; this may be a read error. The chain carries TRBV6-6 and TRBJ1-3; D unresolved. The V end was cut by 0 bases, the J end by 3 bases, with 3 bases between. In germline, CDR1 is MNHNY, CDR2 SVGAGI (reference sequence). This CDR3 has 13 residues. CDR3 bases: TGTGCCAGCAGTTACTCGAGTGGAAACACCATATATTTT. Translating it yields CASSYSSGNTIYF.

This clone came up many times. In the same sample, other DNA sequences code for this CDR3. This chain joins TRBV9 and TRBJ1-4, with D tentatively TRBD1 (5 bases). Between the trimmed V and J ends, which lost 0 bases and 8 bases, there was a span of 14 bases. Germline V gene lookup returns CDR1 SGDLS and CDR2 YYNGEE. This CDR3 is built from 15 residues. The CDR3 DNA follows: TGTGCCAGCAGCGTAGCAGGCAGGGCGGGGGAAAAACTGTTTTTT. This translates into CASSVAGRAGEKLFF.

In this sample, this clone turned up many times. The chain has TRBV7-2 and TRBJ1-3, with 7 bases identical to TRBD1. V was pared by 4 bases and J by 2 bases, with 5 bases of the junction left unmatched. The germline V gene has CDR1 SGHTA and CDR2 FQGNSA. CDR3 length: 15 residues. The CDR3 DNA is TGTGCCAGCAGCTCAGGACAGGCGGCTGGAAACACCATATATTTT. It specifies CASSSGQAAGNTIYF.

This clone has a handful of counts. The chain has TRBV28 and TRBJ2-7; D gene unclear. The CDR3 sequence is 13 residues long. The V gene lost 3 bases and the J gene lost 1 base, with 7 bases spanning the gap. Germline assignment: CDR1 MDHEN and CDR2 SYDVKM. CDR3 coding DNA: TGTGCCAGCAGTTTGGAGCTATCCTACGAGCAGTACTTC. This translates into CASSLELSYEQYF.